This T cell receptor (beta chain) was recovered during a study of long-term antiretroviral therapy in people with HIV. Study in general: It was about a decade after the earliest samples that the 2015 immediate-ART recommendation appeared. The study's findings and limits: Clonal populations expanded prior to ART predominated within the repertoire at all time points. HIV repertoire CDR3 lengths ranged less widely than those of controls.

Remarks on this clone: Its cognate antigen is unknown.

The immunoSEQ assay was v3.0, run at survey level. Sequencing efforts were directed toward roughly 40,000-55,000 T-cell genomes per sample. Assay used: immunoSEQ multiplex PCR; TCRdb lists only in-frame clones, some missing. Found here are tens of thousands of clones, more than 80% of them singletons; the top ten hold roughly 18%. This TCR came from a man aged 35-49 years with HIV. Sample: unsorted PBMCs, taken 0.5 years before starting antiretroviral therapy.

The CDR3 reads CASSLGGGGLYEQYF. The CDR3 DNA follows: TGTGCCAGCAGCTTAGGAGGTGGAGGTCTCTACGAGCAGTACTTC. The chain links TRBV7-9 to TRBJ2-7, with a possible D match to TRBD2 (5 bases). Trimming removed 1 base at V and 3 bases at J, with 13 bases between. Germline V gene sequence: CDR1 SEHNR, CDR2 FQNEAQ (reference sequence). This CDR3 has 15 residues.